This T cell receptor (beta chain) was recovered during a study of T cells after yellow fever vaccination. General observations from the study: Reappearance after the booster was observed for most primary-vaccination clones (about 97% CD4, roughly 90% CD8). Researchers noted that a small share of clonotypes showed up in both CD4 and CD8 compartments.

Via MiXCR, TCRdb re-called the 5' RACE reads, giving one row per CDR3 protein. The repertoire holds about 120,000 distinct CDR3 sequences, 6.5% to 9% seen once, with roughly 25% in the top ten. Many counts were recorded for this clonotype. Its antigen is not known. The specimen comprised CD8+ T cells sorted from PBMCs, sampled 45 days after the yellow fever booster vaccination. The TCR comes from a man aged 25 to 40 who received the YFV17D yellow fever vaccine.

The CDR3: CASSLASGTDTQYF. The CDR3 DNA follows: TGTGCCAGCAGCTTAGCGTCAGGGACAGATACGCAGTATTTT. The chain has TRBV7-6 and TRBJ2-3; weak D call: TRBD1 (5 bases). In germline, CDR1 is SGHVS, CDR2 FNYEAQ. The CDR3 contains 14 residues. V dropped 0 bases and J dropped 3 bases, with 7 bases sitting between them.